What follows are 15 T cell receptor beta chains derived from one specimen sequenced in a study of T cell repertoires in cytomegalovirus infection. What these receptors recognize is not known. TCRdb ran MiXCR on the reads and lists one entry per CDR3 protein. Of 750,000 to 900,000 distinct CDR3 sequences in the sample, around 29% were seen once. Here the sequenced sample was cultured CD8+ T cells from PBMCs, taken from culture after CMV antigen stimulation. The receptors come from a human donor in good health (CMV status not recorded). Some clones in this sample may be carry-over from other donors' samples.

This clonotype has more than one count but fewer than ten. The V call is TRBV7-6, the J call TRBJ2-2; 7 positions agree with TRBD1. The trim removed 4 bases at V and 4 bases at J, leaving 6 bases unmatched. The CDR3 is made up of 15 amino acids. Germline V gives CDR1 SGHVS, CDR2 FNYEAQ. The CDR3 DNA reads as TGTGCCAGCAGCTCAAAAGACAGGGTCACCGGGGAGCTGTTTTTT. Translating gives CASSSKDRVTGELFF.

The V and J genes are TRBV5-1 and TRBJ2-7; 7 positions match TRBD2. The ends lost 7 bases at V and 3 bases at J; junction bases unmatched: 4. Germline assignment: CDR1 SGHRS and CDR2 YFSETQ. The CDR3 runs 12 residues. CDR3 loop: CASPGGNYEQYV. CDR3 nucleotide sequence: TGCGCCAGCCCCGGGGGGAACTACGAGCAGTACGTC.

V and J are TRBV6-5 and TRBJ2-4; D is uncertain. Germline V gene data show CDR1 as MNHEY and CDR2 as SVGAGI. V was clipped by 6 bases and J by 7 bases, with 16 bases between them. The CDR3 has 14 residues. For the CDR3, the DNA is TGTGCCAGCAGAGACGGGCCTAATCCTAACATTCAGTACTTC. This codes for CASRDGPNPNIQYF.

This clonotype was counted at least ten times. The chain combines TRBV7-2 with TRBJ2-7; possible D gene TRBD1, 6 bases. Trimming shortened V by 5 bases and J by 0 bases, and 11 bases separated the two germline ends. CDR1 is SGHTA and CDR2 is FQGNSA in the germline V gene. This CDR3 is built from 14 residues. CDR3 in amino acids: CASSPDRNSYEQYF. Here the CDR3 DNA reads TGTGCCAGCAGCCCTGACAGGAACTCCTACGAGCAGTACTTC. The whole variable domain, remainder taken from reference TRBV7-2 and TRBJ2-7, is GAGVSQSPSNKVTEKGKDVELRCDPISGHTALYWYRQSLGQGLEFLIYFQGNSAPDKSGLPSDRFSAERTGGSVSTLTIQRTQQEDSAVYLCASSPDRNSYEQYFGPGTRLTVT.

The chain has TRBV4-1 and TRBJ2-1; D may be TRBD1 or TRBD2 (5 bases each). Trimming cost V 1 base and J 7 bases, with 11 bases left between them. CDR1 and CDR2 from the germline V gene are MGHRA and YSYEKL. There are 14 residues in the CDR3. CDR3 in amino acids: CASSQGDGGNEQFF. CDR3 DNA sequence: TGCGCCAGCAGCCAAGGGGACGGCGGGAATGAGCAGTTCTTC.

This clonotype has at least ten counts. The rearrangement joins TRBV7-2 to TRBJ1-2; maybe TRBD1 (5 bases). V was cut by 1 base and J by 3 bases, with 12 bases left in between. The CDR3 is 15 amino acids. Germline CDR1 and CDR2: SGHTA and FQGNSA. CDR3 sequence: CASSLGSGIHYGYTF. DNA for the CDR3: TGTGCCAGCAGCTTAGGTTCAGGGATTCACTATGGCTACACCTTC.

This clonotype was recorded a few times. The V call is TRBV6-6, the J call TRBJ2-1; D is undetermined. V was shortened by 5 bases and J by 7 bases, with 12 bases between the two germline ends. Germline V gene lookup returns CDR1 MNHNY and CDR2 SVGAGI (reference sequence). The length of the CDR3 is 13 residues. DNA of the CDR3: TGTGCCAGCAGTCATAACCGTGGGAATGAGCAGTTCTTC. Protein product: CASSHNRGNEQFF.

This clonotype was detected only a few times. V gene TRBV9 combines with J gene TRBJ1-1; D gene uncertain. Germline lookup yields CDR1 SGDLS and CDR2 YYNGEE. The CDR3 contains 13 residues. Trimming removed 3 bases from V and 8 bases from J, with 14 bases in between. CDR3 nucleotide sequence: TGTGCCAGCAGCGCCTCGGGTCCAGCGGAAGCTTTCTTT. Translated, it gives CASSASGPAEAFF.

The chain is built from TRBV6-2 or TRBV6-3 and TRBJ2-4; D is perhaps TRBD1 (6 bases). This CDR3 has 16 amino acids. Trimming removed 6 bases from V and 0 bases from J, with 15 bases in between. The germline V gene encodes CDR1 MNHEY and CDR2 SVGEGT. The CDR3 bases are TGTGCCAGCAGCAACCGGACAGACCTAGCCAAAAACATTCAGTACTTC. It specifies CASSNRTDLAKNIQYF.

This sequence joins TRBV20-1 and TRBJ2-7, with 7 bases that match TRBD2. The CDR3 totals 15 residues. The J segment lost 0 bases and the V segment lost 5 bases, leaving 10 bases of the junction unmatched. In germline, CDR1 is DFQATT, CDR2 SNEGSKA (reference sequence). CDR3 residues: CSAWTGTGGSYEQYV. DNA of the CDR3: TGCAGTGCTTGGACCGGGACGGGGGGCTCCTACGAGCAGTACGTC.

This clonotype was observed a single time. The chain has TRBV12-3 or TRBV12-4 and TRBJ2-7; 8 nucleotides match TRBD2. With V trimmed by 6 bases and J by 7 bases, 5 bases remained unmatched. The CDR3 sequence is 12 residues long. CDR3 sequence reads: CASSPGGWEQYF. The CDR3 bases are TGTGCCAGCAGCCCGGGAGGGTGGGAGCAGTACTTC.

This clonotype was seen more than once but under ten times. This chain uses TRBV15 with TRBJ1-1; 8 nucleotides align to TRBD1. Germline V gives CDR1 LNHNV, CDR2 YYDKDF (reference sequence). CDR3 length: 14 amino acids. Trimming removed 5 bases from V and 4 bases from J; junction bases left unmatched: 6. CDR3: CATSQDRGGTEAFF. CDR3 DNA: TGTGCCACCAGCCAAGACAGGGGAGGCACTGAAGCTTTCTTT.

The chain joins TRBV6-5 to TRBJ2-1; D might be TRBD1 (7 bases). This CDR3 has 15 amino acids. Germline V gene sequence: CDR1 MNHEY, CDR2 SVGAGI. Between the trimmed V and J ends, which lost 6 bases and 2 bases, there was a span of 14 bases. The CDR3: CASRTEGATYNEQFF. For the CDR3, the DNA is TGTGCCAGCAGAACGGAGGGGGCCACCTACAATGAGCAGTTCTTC.

The chain has TRBV6-5 and TRBJ2-3; D is perhaps TRBD2 (6 bases). V gave up 2 bases and J gave up 4 bases, with 10 bases separating them. CDR1 is MNHEY and CDR2 is SVGAGI in the germline V gene. There are 14 residues in the CDR3. The CDR3 coding sequence is TGTGCCAGCAGTTACGGCGGGGTGGCAGATACGCAGTATTTT. Translating gives CASSYGGVADTQYF.

This clonotype was counted a few times. The chain joins TRBV28 to TRBJ1-4, with a possible D match to TRBD1 (5 bases). Trimming cost V 4 bases and J 2 bases, with 11 bases left between them. Germline V gives CDR1 MDHEN, CDR2 SYDVKM. The CDR3 has 15 residues. This CDR3 is CASSWGVRTNEKLFF. Here the CDR3 DNA reads TGTGCCAGCAGTTGGGGGGTGCGTACTAATGAAAAACTGTTTTTT.